The entry below gives a single T cell receptor beta chain sequence along with its context. This specimen belongs to a study of cytomegalovirus exposure and HLA in healthy donors. The PCR contained 60 Vbeta and 13 Jbeta primers. Using immunoSEQ multiplex PCR, the repertoire was profiled, and TCRdb retains in-frame clones only, with some absent. This sample's table has 75,000 to 85,000 clones. V shed 0 bases, J shed 13 bases, and the junction held 6 bases outside the gene matches. Germline V gives CDR1 SNHLY, CDR2 FYNNEI. The CDR3 extends over 14 amino acids. This receptor was taken from a man aged 45-65 years in good health and CMV-seronegative. The chain carries TRBV2 and TRBJ1-4; TRBD1 matches at 9 bases. The sequencing input was PBMCs. This chain's CDR3 is CASSEALLTGGLFF. CDR3 coding DNA: TGTGCCAGCAGTGAAGCGCTTCTGACAGGGGGACTGTTTTTT.